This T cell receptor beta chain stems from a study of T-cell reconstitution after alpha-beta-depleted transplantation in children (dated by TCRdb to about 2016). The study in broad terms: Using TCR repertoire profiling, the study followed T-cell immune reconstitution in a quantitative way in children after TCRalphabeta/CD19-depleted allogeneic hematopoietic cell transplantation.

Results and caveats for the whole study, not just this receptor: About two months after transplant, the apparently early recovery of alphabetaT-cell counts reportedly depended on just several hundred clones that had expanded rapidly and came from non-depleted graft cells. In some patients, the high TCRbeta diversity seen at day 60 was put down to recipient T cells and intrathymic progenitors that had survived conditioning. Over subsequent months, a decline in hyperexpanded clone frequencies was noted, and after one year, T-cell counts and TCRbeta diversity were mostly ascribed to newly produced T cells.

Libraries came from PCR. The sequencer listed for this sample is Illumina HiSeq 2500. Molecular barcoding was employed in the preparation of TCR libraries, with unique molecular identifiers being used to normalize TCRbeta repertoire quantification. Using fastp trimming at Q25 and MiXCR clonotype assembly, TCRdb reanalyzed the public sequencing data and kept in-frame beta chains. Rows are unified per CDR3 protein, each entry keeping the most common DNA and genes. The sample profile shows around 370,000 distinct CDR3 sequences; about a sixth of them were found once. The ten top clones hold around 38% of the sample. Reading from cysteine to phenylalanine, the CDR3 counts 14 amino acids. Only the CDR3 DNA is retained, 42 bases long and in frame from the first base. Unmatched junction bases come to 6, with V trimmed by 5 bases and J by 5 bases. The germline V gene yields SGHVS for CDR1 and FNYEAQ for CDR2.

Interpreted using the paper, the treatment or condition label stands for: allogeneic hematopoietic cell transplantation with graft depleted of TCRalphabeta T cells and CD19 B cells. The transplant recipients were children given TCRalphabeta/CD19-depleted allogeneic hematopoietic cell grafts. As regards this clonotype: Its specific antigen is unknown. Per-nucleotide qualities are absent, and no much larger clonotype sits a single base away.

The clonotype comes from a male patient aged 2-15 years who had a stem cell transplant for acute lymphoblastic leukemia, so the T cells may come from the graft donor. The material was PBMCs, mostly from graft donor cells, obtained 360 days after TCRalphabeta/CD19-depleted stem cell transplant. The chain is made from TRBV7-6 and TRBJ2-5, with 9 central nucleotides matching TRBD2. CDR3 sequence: CASSLIAGEETQYF. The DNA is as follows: TGTGCCAGCAGCCTGATAGCGGGAGAGGAGACCCAGTACTTC.